One and the same sample provided the 28 T cell receptor beta chains below, sequenced in a study of shared clonotypes between healthy human individuals. The assay was immunoSEQ multiplex PCR, and TCRdb's table has in-frame clones only and misses some. Of 1.6 million or so clones listed, roughly 96% are singletons. Input material: naive CD4+ T cells sorted from blood. The subset: CD45RA+ positively selected. The receptors stem from a man aged 30 to 39 in good health.

The chain combines TRBV15 with TRBJ1-5, with no clear D. The V end lost 2 bases, the J end lost 4 bases, and 6 bases lay between the germline ends. Germline values: CDR1 LNHNV, CDR2 YYDKDF (reference sequence). This CDR3 is 13 amino acids long. The CDR3 is CATSRQINQPQHF. CDR3 sequence (DNA): TGTGCCACCAGCAGACAGATTAATCAGCCCCAGCATTTT.

This chain joins TRBV10-3 and TRBJ1-5, with a tentative D call TRBD1 (6 bases). V was pared by 4 bases and J by 7 bases, with 20 bases between. The CDR3 sequence is 16 residues long. Looked up from germline, CDR1 is ENHRY and CDR2 is SYGVKD. Here the CDR3 DNA reads TGTGCCATCAGTGTTATACTGAGCAGGGGTCGGCAGCCCCAGCATTTT. Residues: CAISVILSRGRQPQHF.

The chain uses TRBV19 and TRBJ2-1; D remains ambiguous. V was shortened by 6 bases and J by 8 bases, with 8 bases between the two germline ends. The germline V gene has CDR1 LNHDA and CDR2 SQIVND (reference sequence). CDR3 size: 11 residues. CDR3 amino acids: CASRLGYEQFF. The CDR3 DNA sequence: TGTGCCAGTAGGCTAGGGTATGAGCAGTTCTTC.

This clone was observed once. The V call is TRBV7-6, the J call TRBJ2-5; D possibly matches TRBD1 or TRBD2 (5 bases each). CDR3 size: 14 residues. V was shortened by 7 bases and J by 2 bases, with 14 bases between the two germline ends. The germline CDR1 and CDR2 sequences are SGHVS and FNYEAQ. DNA for the CDR3: TGTGCCAGCACCAAAGACGGGACGCAAGAGACCCAGTACTTC. Protein: CASTKDGTQETQYF.

This clone showed up just once. The V and J genes are TRBV19 and TRBJ2-1, with D perhaps being TRBD1 or TRBD2 (5 bases each). This CDR3 region has 15 residues. CDR1 LNHDA and CDR2 SQIVND come from the germline V gene (reference sequence). Trimming took off 5 bases at V and 3 bases at J, with 14 bases between the two ends. Here the CDR3 DNA reads TGTGCCAGTAGTGGACGGGACGGAGACTACAATGAGCAGTTCTTC. Protein: CASSGRDGDYNEQFF. Together with reference TRBV19 and TRBJ2-1, the CDR3 gives the full variable domain: DGGITQSPKYLFRKEGQNVTLSCEQNLNHDAMYWYRQDPGQGLRLIYYSQIVNDFQKGDIAEGYSVSREKKESFPLTVTSAQKNPTAFYLCASSGRDGDYNEQFFGPGTRLTVL.

J is TRBJ1-2 and V is TRBV21-1; TRBD1 was called by the table and not checked on the DNA. TRBV21-1 is assigned pseudogene status. There are 13 residues in the CDR3. The CDR3 nucleotides read TGTGCCAGCAGCAAAAGGACAGGGGTGGGCTACACCTTC. The encoded protein is CASSKRTGVGYTF.

The J gene is TRBJ2-7, the V gene TRBV27, with 8 bases identical to TRBD1. The CDR3 runs 14 residues. In germline, CDR1 is MNHEY, CDR2 SMNVEV (reference sequence). Losses at the gene ends were 2 bases for V and 6 bases for J; bases not matched to a gene: 6. DNA of the CDR3: TGTGCCAGCAGTTTAGTTCAGGGGGCGGGCGAGCAGTACTTC. This sequence encodes CASSLVQGAGEQYF.

The chain employs TRBV5-1 and TRBJ1-1; TRBD1 is a possible D gene (5 bases). The CDR3 contains 16 residues. V lost 0 bases to trimming and J lost 4 bases, with 16 bases between them. Germline CDR1 and CDR2: SGHRS and YFSETQ. This chain's CDR3 is CASSLASGGSSTEAFF. The CDR3 region has the DNA TGCGCCAGCAGCTTGGCGTCTGGGGGGTCGAGCACTGAAGCTTTCTTT.

The genes are TRBV28 and TRBJ2-7; weak D call: TRBD2 (6 bases). The CDR3 has 14 amino acids. The germline V gene encodes CDR1 MDHEN and CDR2 SYDVKM. The ends were cut back, 3 bases at V and 2 bases at J, with 11 bases in the middle. CDR3 residues: CASSFVAATYEQYF. Written as DNA, the CDR3 is TGTGCCAGCAGTTTCGTAGCGGCCACCTACGAGCAGTACTTC.

About this clone: Other nucleotide sequences from this sample produce the same CDR3. The rearrangement joins TRBV7-2 to TRBJ2-7; D possibly corresponds to TRBD2 (6 bases). Germline V CDR1 and CDR2: SGHTA, FQGNSA. The CDR3 runs to 15 residues. Trimming took 1 base from V and 0 from J, leaving 10 bases between them. The DNA for the CDR3 is TGTGCCAGCAGCTTAGGAAGCGGGTTCTCCTACGAGCAGTACTTC. Encoded protein: CASSLGSGFSYEQYF.

The genes are TRBV19 and TRBJ1-4, with TRBD1 identical over 12 bases. Germline CDR1 LNHDA, CDR2 SQIVND (reference sequence). This CDR3 is built from 16 residues. V gave up 5 bases and J gave up 6 bases; unmatched junction bases: 7. CDR3 loop: CASSPPGQGAYEKLFF. The CDR3 nucleotides are TGTGCCAGTAGTCCCCCGGGACAGGGGGCGTATGAAAAACTGTTTTTT.

The chain carries TRBV30 and TRBJ2-5; D remains unclear. The CDR3 extends over 13 amino acids. Trimming cost V 2 bases and J 7 bases, with 14 bases left between them. Per germline, CDR1 GTSNPN and CDR2 SVGIG (reference sequence). CDR3 bases: TGTGCCTGGAGTTCTGCAAGCCCAGGGACCCAGTACTTC. As protein: CAWSSASPGTQYF.

The gene calls are TRBV5-1 and TRBJ2-1, with D tentatively TRBD2 (6 bases). The length of the CDR3 is 14 residues. The germline gives CDR1 SGHRS, CDR2 YFSETQ. The ends were cut back, 0 bases at V and 7 bases at J, with 11 bases in the middle. Written as DNA, the CDR3 is TGCGCCAGCAGCTTGGAAAATGCGGGGAATGAGCAGTTCTTC. This encodes CASSLENAGNEQFF.

This chain links TRBV10-3 with TRBJ2-1; D is uncertain. This CDR3 comprises 17 residues. V was shortened by 3 bases and J by 8 bases, with 23 bases between the two germline ends. Germline CDR1 reads ENHRY; CDR2 reads SYGVKD. The CDR3 loop reads CAISDGLSIRVPDEQFF. Written as DNA, the CDR3 is TGTGCCATCAGTGACGGCTTATCGATACGAGTCCCCGATGAGCAGTTCTTC.

V gene TRBV9 combines with J gene TRBJ2-7; a possible D gene is TRBD1 (6 bases). There are 15 residues in the CDR3. The V gene's germline CDR1 is SGDLS and CDR2 YYNGEE. Trimming left V 4 bases short and J 2 bases short, with 16 bases between. The CDR3 coding sequence is TGTGCCAGCAGCCTCCGGACAGAAGAGCCCTACGAGCAGTACTTC. Translation gives CASSLRTEEPYEQYF.

As to this clone: Other DNA sequences from this sample encode an identical CDR3 as well. The V gene is TRBV19, the J gene TRBJ2-1; 7 nucleotides align to TRBD2. This CDR3 region has 16 residues. The ends lost 5 bases at V and 0 bases at J; junction bases unmatched: 7. Per the germline V gene, CDR1 is LNHDA and CDR2 is SQIVND (reference sequence). CDR3 residues: CASSPRTGGSYNEQFF. CDR3 in DNA: TGTGCCAGTAGTCCGCGGACGGGAGGCTCCTACAATGAGCAGTTCTTC.

Of note for this clone: The same CDR3 also results from other DNA sequences found in this sample. The chain joins TRBV18 to TRBJ2-7; TRBD1 matches at 10 bases. Unmatched junction bases numbered 3, after V lost 6 bases and J lost 4 bases. The CDR3 runs to 13 residues. From germline, CDR1 is KGHSH and CDR2 LQKENI. CDR3 bases: TGTGCCAGCTCTAGGACAGGGGGTTACGAGCAGTACTTC. It codes for CASSRTGGYEQYF.

The sample holds one count of this clone. The chain links TRBV2 to TRBJ2-3, with TRBD2 as a possible D gene (6 bases). Trimming took 5 bases from V and 6 from J, leaving 12 bases between them. CDR3 length equals 13 residues. Looked up from germline, CDR1 is SNHLY and CDR2 is FYNNEI. The CDR3 region is CASSSGTFDTQYF. The CDR3 DNA is TGTGCCAGCAGTTCCGGGACTTTCGATACGCAGTATTTT.

This clone was seen a single time. The V call is TRBV5-8, the J call TRBJ2-7; 12 bases are shared with TRBD2. V lost 2 bases, J lost 3 bases, and 12 bases stayed unmatched. The length of the CDR3 is 18 residues. The germline V gene has CDR1 SGHTS and CDR2 YDEGEE. DNA of the CDR3: TGTGCCAGCAGCTTCCGACTAGCGGGAGCGGAATTCGACTACGAGCAGTACTTC. This codes for CASSFRLAGAEFDYEQYF. Complete variable domain (other parts from reference TRBV5-8 and TRBJ2-7): EAGVTQSPTHLIKTRGQQATLRCSPISGHTSVYWYQQALGLGLQFLLWYDEGEERNRGNFPPRFSGRQFPNYSSELNVNALELEDSALYLCASSFRLAGAEFDYEQYFGPGTRLTVT.

This chain connects TRBV9 to TRBJ1-1; D perhaps matches TRBD1 (6 bases). CDR1 is SGDLS and CDR2 is YYNGEE in the germline V gene. The CDR3 covers 15 residues. Trimming took off 0 bases at V and 0 bases at J, with 9 bases between the two ends. CDR3 coding DNA: TGTGCCAGCAGCGTAGGGGCAGGGGTGAACACTGAAGCTTTCTTT. Its protein is CASSVGAGVNTEAFF.

This rearrangement joins TRBV5-1 to TRBJ1-1, with D possibly TRBD1 on 6 matching bases. The germline gives CDR1 SGHRS, CDR2 YFSETQ. This CDR3 spans 13 amino acids. V was cut by 3 bases and J by 5 bases, with 11 bases left in between. CDR3 sequence reads: CASSSRGETEAFF. CDR3 DNA: TGCGCCAGCAGCTCCAGGGGAGAGACTGAAGCTTTCTTT.

This chain connects TRBV4-2 to TRBJ2-3; D is tentatively TRBD1 or TRBD2 (5 bases each). Germline CDR1 reads LGHNA; CDR2 reads YNFKEQ. The CDR3 contains 19 residues. V lost 0 bases and J 0 bases, leaving 19 bases between the germline ends. CDR3 in DNA: TGTGCCAGCAGCCAAGAGGGGTGGGGACGGGAACTAAGCACAGATACGCAGTATTTT. As protein: CASSQEGWGRELSTDTQYF.

The V gene is TRBV5-1, the J gene TRBJ2-3; 10 bases map to TRBD2. This CDR3 region has 14 residues. Germline-derived CDR1 and CDR2 are SGHRS and YFSETQ. Losses at the gene ends were 7 bases for V and 5 bases for J; bases not matched to a gene: 7. The CDR3 reads CASSAGGPIDTQYF. The CDR3 DNA reads TGCGCCAGCTCAGCGGGAGGGCCGATAGATACGCAGTATTTT.

The chain joins TRBV19 to TRBJ2-3; D call uncertain. Trimming stripped 1 base from V and 3 bases from J, with 11 bases between. The germline CDR1 and CDR2 sequences are LNHDA and SQIVND (reference sequence). The CDR3 is 15 residues long. Here the CDR3 reads CASSIGLPLTDTQYF. CDR3 DNA: TGTGCCAGTAGTATAGGGCTACCACTAACAGATACGCAGTATTTT.

The chain's CDR3 is CASSPWDNSFEAFF. CDR3 nucleotide sequence: TGCGCCAGCAGCCCTTGGGACAACTCCTTTGAAGCTTTCTTT. This chain connects TRBV5-1 to TRBJ1-1; a possible D gene is TRBD1 (6 bases). Germline CDR1 reads SGHRS; CDR2 reads YFSETQ. There are 14 residues in the CDR3. The V and J ends lost 4 bases and 7 bases respectively, with 17 bases between them.

CDR3 DNA: TGTGCCACCAGCAGGGGACAGCGAGTAGTCACAGATACGCAGTATTTT. Protein product: CATSRGQRVVTDTQYF. This rearrangement joins TRBV15 to TRBJ2-3, with TRBD1 matching 7 bases. The CDR3 totals 16 residues. CDR1 LNHNV and CDR2 YYDKDF come from the germline V gene (reference sequence). The junction had 8 bases not matched to a gene; V was cut back by 3 bases and J by 2 bases.

This sequence joins TRBV28 and TRBJ2-7; tentatively, D is TRBD2 (5 bases). V lost 5 bases, J lost 2 bases, and 16 bases lay in between. Germline assignment: CDR1 MDHEN and CDR2 SYDVKM. The CDR3 is made up of 15 amino acids. Here the CDR3 DNA reads TGTGCCAGCAGTCCAAGCCGGCGGGCGGCCTACGAGCAGTACTTC. Translation gives CASSPSRRAAYEQYF.

J is TRBJ1-4 and V is TRBV5-1, with TRBD1 matching 9 bases. This CDR3 region has 15 residues. Unmatched junction bases numbered 9, after V lost 4 bases and J lost 8 bases. Germline CDR1 SGHRS, CDR2 YFSETQ. The CDR3 is CASSTLTGGGEKLFF. The CDR3 nucleotides read TGCGCCAGCAGCACCCTGACAGGGGGAGGGGAAAAACTGTTTTTT.